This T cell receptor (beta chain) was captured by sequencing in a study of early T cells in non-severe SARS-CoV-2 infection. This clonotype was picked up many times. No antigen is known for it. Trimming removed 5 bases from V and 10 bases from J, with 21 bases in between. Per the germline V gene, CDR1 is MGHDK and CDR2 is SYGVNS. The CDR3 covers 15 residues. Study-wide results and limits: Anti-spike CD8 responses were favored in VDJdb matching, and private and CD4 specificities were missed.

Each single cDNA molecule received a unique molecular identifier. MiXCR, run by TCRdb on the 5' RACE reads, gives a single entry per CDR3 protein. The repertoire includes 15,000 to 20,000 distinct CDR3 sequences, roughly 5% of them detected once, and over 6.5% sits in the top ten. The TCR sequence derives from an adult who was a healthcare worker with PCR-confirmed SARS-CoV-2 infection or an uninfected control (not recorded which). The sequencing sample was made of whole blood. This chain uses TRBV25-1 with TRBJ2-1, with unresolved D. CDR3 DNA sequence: TGTGCCAGCAGTAAAAAGTTGGTGGTTGGCCACGAGCAGTTCTTC. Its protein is CASSKKLVVGHEQFF.